The 19 T cell receptor beta chains in this list originate from one sample, sequenced in a study of blood T cells in healthy people across ages. The authors ran a second PCR of 7 to 11 cycles using a sample-barcoded 5' primer and a J-beta primer mix. A single record per CDR3 protein comes from TCRdb applying MiXCR to the 5' RACE reads. The profile shows about 570,000 distinct CDR3 sequences, approximately 27% of them singletons. The sequencing input was blood. Source of these receptors: a woman between 70 and 85 years old in good health.

This clonotype was seen repeatedly, ten times or more. V gene TRBV4-3 combines with J gene TRBJ2-1, with D perhaps assigned TRBD1 or TRBD2 (5 bases each). Trimming took 4 bases from V and 6 from J, leaving 13 bases between them. Germline V gene lookup returns CDR1 LGHNA and CDR2 YSLEER. This CDR3 region has 14 residues. CDR3 DNA: TGCGCCAGCAGCCTAGAGGGGTTGGTCAATGAGCAGTTCTTC. Its translation: CASSLEGLVNEQFF.

The J gene is TRBJ2-1, the V gene TRBV7-2; 10 nucleotides agree with TRBD2. Germline CDR1 reads SGHTA; CDR2 reads FQGNSA. CDR3 length equals 15 residues. V was pared by 4 bases and J by 7 bases, with 7 bases of the junction left unmatched. CDR3 loop: CASSSTSGYINEQFF. The DNA of the CDR3 is TGTGCCAGCAGCTCGACTAGCGGGTATATTAATGAGCAGTTCTTC.

This clonotype showed up just a few times. The chain has TRBV6-2 or TRBV6-3 and TRBJ2-5; D is unresolved. The length of the CDR3 is 15 residues. V shed 7 bases and J shed 1 base, with 16 bases lying between them. Germline assignment: CDR1 MNHEY and CDR2 SVGEGT. CDR3 residues: CASTTVARIQETQYF. CDR3 sequence (DNA): TGTGCCAGCACCACGGTTGCGAGGATCCAAGAGACCCAGTACTTC.

The genes are TRBV7-9 and TRBJ2-5; 10 nucleotides line up with TRBD2. Germline V gene lookup returns CDR1 SEHNR and CDR2 FQNEAQ (reference sequence). The CDR3 runs 15 residues. J was trimmed by 3 bases and V by 4 bases; bases with no gene match: 5. CDR3 amino acids: CASSSGLAREETQYF. CDR3 nucleotide sequence: TGTGCCAGCAGCTCGGGACTAGCGAGGGAAGAGACCCAGTACTTC.

The CDR3 sequence is CSVRDSGQGFPEQYF. The CDR3 DNA sequence: TGCAGCGTTCGAGACTCGGGACAGGGGTTTCCCGAGCAGTACTTC. The gene calls are TRBV29-1 and TRBJ2-7; 10 nucleotides match TRBD1. The germline V gene has CDR1 SQVTM and CDR2 ANQGSEA. The V gene end was trimmed by 5 bases and the J gene end by 6 bases; junction bases not matched to a gene: 13. The CDR3 contains 15 residues.

To note about this clonotype: An end of the junction does not agree with germline; a read error may underlie this. The chain recombines TRBV24-1 with TRBJ2-3; 9 nucleotides align to TRBD2. The CDR3 has 16 residues. From germline, CDR1 is KGHDR and CDR2 SFDVKD. CDR3 loop: CATSDSGTSFTHTQYF. Here the CDR3 DNA reads TGTGCCACCAGTGACTCCGGGACTAGCTTCACACATACGCAGTATTTT.

The chain links TRBV7-2 to TRBJ1-5, with TRBD1 as a possible D gene (5 bases). Per the germline V gene, CDR1 is SGHTA and CDR2 is FQGNSA. This CDR3 has 15 residues. V lost 5 bases to trimming and J lost 0 bases, with 11 bases between them. The chain's CDR3 is CASSHDRASNQPQHF. Written as DNA, the CDR3 is TGTGCCAGCAGCCACGACAGAGCTAGCAATCAGCCCCAGCATTTT.

To note about this clonotype: The junction differs from germline at one of its ends, possibly a read error. This chain links TRBV4-1 with TRBJ2-3, with 9 bases fitting TRBD2. The CDR3 contains 13 residues. Germline V CDR1 and CDR2: MGHRA, YSYEKL. CDR3 in amino acids: CDSSQAGLASMYF. The CDR3 DNA reads as TGCGACAGCAGCCAGGCCGGACTAGCGAGTATGTATTTT.

The chain combines TRBV5-1 with TRBJ1-6; D perhaps matches TRBD1 (5 bases). This CDR3 spans 15 amino acids. CDR1 and CDR2 from the germline V gene are SGHRS and YFSETQ. V was pared by 0 bases and J by 7 bases, with 11 bases between. CDR3 residues: CASSLEQGGNSPLHF. The CDR3 DNA is TGCGCCAGCAGCTTGGAGCAGGGTGGAAATTCACCCCTCCACTTT.

This clonotype has more than one count but fewer than ten. This sequence joins TRBV5-1 and TRBJ2-1; maybe TRBD1 (5 bases). Germline-derived CDR1 and CDR2 are SGHRS and YFSETQ. The CDR3 sequence is 15 residues long. V lost 0 bases, J lost 2 bases, and 9 bases lay in between. In DNA form, the CDR3 reads TGCGCCAGCAGCTTGGAAGGGGCGGCCTACAATGAGCAGTTCTTC. Protein product: CASSLEGAAYNEQFF.

This clonotype was seen a few times. CDR3 region: CASSPSGVSGNTIYF. The CDR3 DNA is TGTGCCAGCAGTCCCTCCGGGGTATCTGGAAACACCATATATTTT. The V gene is TRBV6-6, the J gene TRBJ1-3; D uncertain. CDR1 is MNHNY, CDR2 SVGAGI, per germline (reference sequence). The CDR3 length is 15 residues. V lost 5 bases to trimming and J lost 1 base, with 12 bases between them.

This clonotype appeared a few times. This chain links TRBV7-3 with TRBJ1-2; D may be TRBD1 (5 bases). Germline lookup yields CDR1 SGHTA and CDR2 FQGTGA. The V end was cut by 2 bases, the J end by 5 bases, with 15 bases between. There are 15 residues in the CDR3. The CDR3 here is CASSLRRGSVYGYTF. The DNA of the CDR3 is TGTGCCAGCAGCTTACGGAGGGGATCTGTGTATGGCTACACCTTC.

Only a few counts were recorded for this clonotype. J is TRBJ2-5 and V is TRBV7-6, with D unresolved. There are 13 residues in the CDR3. Germline assignment: CDR1 SGHVS and CDR2 FNYEAQ. Trimming stripped 7 bases from V and 2 bases from J, with 11 bases between. CDR3 sequence: CASNSPGQETQYF. The CDR3, as DNA: TGTGCCAGCAATTCCCCCGGTCAAGAGACCCAGTACTTC.

J is TRBJ2-1 and V is TRBV25-1; D is possibly TRBD2 (5 bases). Trimming stripped 9 bases from V and 10 bases from J, with 16 bases between. The germline CDR1 and CDR2 sequences are MGHDK and SYGVNS. This CDR3 region has 12 residues. The CDR3: CASRLGAMEQFF. CDR3 bases: TGTGCCAGTCGATTGGGAGCAATGGAGCAGTTCTTC.

This clonotype was counted a few times. The J gene is TRBJ2-1, the V gene TRBV3-1; weak D call: TRBD2 (6 bases). Trimming removed 3 bases from V and 4 bases from J, with 10 bases in between. The CDR3 is 14 residues long. Germline CDR1 reads LGHDT; CDR2 reads YNNKEL (reference sequence). The DNA of the CDR3 is TGTGCCAGCAGCCATCCGGGGACTTACAATGAGCAGTTCTTC. Translation: CASSHPGTYNEQFF.

This clonotype was counted a few times. The gene calls are TRBV10-3 and TRBJ1-1, with D possibly matching TRBD1 (5 bases). Trimming left V 7 bases short and J 5 bases short, with 14 bases between. The CDR3 has 13 residues. In germline, CDR1 is ENHRY, CDR2 SYGVKD. In DNA form, the CDR3 reads TGTGCCATCACCTCAGGGCTGTGGACTGAAGCTTTCTTT. Amino acid sequence: CAITSGLWTEAFF.

This clonotype occurred a few times. V is TRBV29-1 and J is TRBJ1-3; D unresolved. V lost 5 bases and J 0 bases, leaving 14 bases between the germline ends. Germline V gene lookup returns CDR1 SQVTM and CDR2 ANQGSEA. CDR3 size: 15 residues. CDR3 DNA sequence: TGCAGCGTTTCGCCCCACGATAGCTCTGGAAACACCATATATTTT. Its protein is CSVSPHDSSGNTIYF.

V is TRBV2 and J is TRBJ1-3; 7 bases are shared with TRBD1. This CDR3 spans 14 amino acids. Germline trimming cut 6 bases from V and 4 bases from J; bases unmatched to any gene: 6. In germline, CDR1 is SNHLY, CDR2 FYNNEI. The CDR3 is CASRQGVQGNTIYF. CDR3 nucleotide sequence: TGTGCCAGCAGGCAGGGGGTTCAAGGAAACACCATATATTTT.

This clonotype appeared a few times. The V call is TRBV29-1, the J call TRBJ2-5, with D hard to call. This CDR3 is 13 amino acids long. The germline gives CDR1 SQVTM, CDR2 ANQGSEA. Trimming took off 4 bases at V and 4 bases at J, with 13 bases between the two ends. CDR3 loop: CSVGSLRRETQYF. For the CDR3, the DNA is TGCAGCGTTGGCTCCCTGCGTCGAGAGACCCAGTACTTC.